Below, 21 T cell receptor beta chains from the same sample are listed, as sequenced in a study of cytomegalovirus exposure and HLA in healthy donors. In the PCR, 60 Vbeta and 13 Jbeta primers were used. Assay used: immunoSEQ multiplex PCR; TCRdb lists only in-frame clones, some missing. The sample includes approximately 90,000 clones, less than 8% seen only once; the top ten take roughly 2%. The sequencing input was PBMCs. The receptors were gathered from a man between 50 and 59 years old in good health and CMV-seronegative.

This clone has a handful of counts. As DNA, the CDR3 is TGTGCCAGCAGTCGTCGGACAGGGGGCAACTATGGCTACACCTTC. This gives the protein CASSRRTGGNYGYTF. The V call is TRBV28, the J call TRBJ1-2, with 11 bases fitting TRBD1. The CDR3 covers 15 residues. Trimming at V came to 5 bases and at J to 2 bases, leaving 4 bases not matched to a gene. The germline V gene has CDR1 MDHEN and CDR2 SYDVKM.

CDR3: CASSEAGTGVSYEQYF. CDR3 bases: TGTGCCAGCAGTGAAGCAGGGACAGGGGTATCTTACGAGCAGTACTTC. The chain is built from TRBV6-1 and TRBJ2-5; TRBD1 agrees at 10 bases. The J call may be incorrect, as the DNA end agrees better with TRBJ2-7. Germline V lookup: CDR1 MNHNS, CDR2 SASEGT. This CDR3 comprises 16 residues.

This clone was counted a few times. The rearrangement links TRBV5-6 to TRBJ1-2, with TRBD1 identical over 7 bases. The germline CDR1 and CDR2 sequences are SGHDT and YYEEEE. Trimming took 0 bases from V and 1 from J; bases not matched to a gene: 15. This CDR3 is built from 19 residues. The CDR3 here is CASSLASTGLENFNYGYTF. The CDR3 DNA sequence: TGTGCCAGCAGCTTGGCGTCGACAGGGCTTGAAAACTTTAACTATGGCTACACCTTC. Together with reference TRBV5-6 and TRBJ1-2, the CDR3 gives the full variable domain: DAGVTQSPTHLIKTRGQQVTLRCSPKSGHDTVSWYQQALGQGPQFIFQYYEEEERQRGNFPDRFSGHQFPNYSSELNVNALLLGDSALYLCASSLASTGLENFNYGYTFGSGTRLTVV.

This clone has more than one count but fewer than ten. J is TRBJ1-3 and V is TRBV30, with TRBD1 as a possible D gene (6 bases). CDR1 and CDR2 (germline): GTSNPN, SVGIG (reference sequence). Trimming removed 2 bases at V and 5 bases at J, with 19 bases between. The CDR3 extends over 16 amino acids. CDR3 DNA: TGTGCCTGGAGTAGTAACAGGGTGAGGGGACGAAACACCATATATTTT. Its translation is CAWSSNRVRGRNTIYF.

This clone was picked up a small number of times. The CDR3 region is CASSQEGRVTEHTF. Written as DNA, the CDR3 is TGTGCCAGCAGCCAAGAAGGCAGGGTCACTGAACACACCTTC. This chain joins TRBV4-2 and TRBJ1-2; the D gene is possibly TRBD1 (5 bases). Germline lookup yields CDR1 LGHNA and CDR2 YNFKEQ. This CDR3 is built from 14 residues. The ends were cut back, 0 bases at V and 12 bases at J, with 17 bases in the middle.

In this sample, this clone turned up a few times. The chain employs TRBV6-6 and TRBJ1-5, with a tentative D call TRBD1 (6 bases). The germline V gene encodes CDR1 MNHNY and CDR2 SVGAGI (reference sequence). V lost 6 bases to trimming and J lost 6 bases, with 12 bases between them. This CDR3 comprises 13 residues. CDR3 in amino acids: CASSPTGAQPQHF. The CDR3 DNA sequence: TGTGCCAGCAGCCCGACAGGCGCTCAGCCCCAGCATTTT.

This chain links TRBV28 with TRBJ2-7; 7 bases are a match to TRBD1. Germline lookup yields CDR1 MDHEN and CDR2 SYDVKM. V was clipped by 4 bases and J by 2 bases; unmatched bases: 8. The CDR3 is 15 residues long. DNA of the CDR3: TGTGCCAGCAGTTCCCGGGACAGACCTACCTACGAGCAGTACTTC. It yields the protein CASSSRDRPTYEQYF.

This clone has a handful of counts. The rearrangement links TRBV4-2 to TRBJ1-1; 11 nucleotides line up with TRBD1. Germline assignment: CDR1 LGHNA and CDR2 YNFKEQ. V dropped 0 bases and J dropped 4; count of bases not matched to a gene: 4. This CDR3 is 16 amino acids long. The CDR3 is CASSQEDRGRATEAFF. DNA for the CDR3: TGTGCCAGCAGCCAAGAGGACAGGGGGCGGGCCACTGAAGCTTTCTTT.

This clone was seen only a few times. The chain combines TRBV27 with TRBJ1-1; 7 nucleotides align to TRBD1. Germline CDR1 and CDR2: MNHEY and SMNVEV (reference sequence). The CDR3 runs 15 residues. The V segment lost 5 bases and the J segment 4 bases; nucleotides outside the gene matches: 10. The CDR3 DNA reads TGTGCCAGCAGTCCCGGCGGGACAGCCTTCACTGAAGCTTTCTTT. Amino acid sequence: CASSPGGTAFTEAFF.

This sequence joins TRBV4-1 and TRBJ2-5; no reliable D call. Germline V gives CDR1 MGHRA, CDR2 YSYEKL. V lost 0 bases and J lost 4, with 12 bases in between. This CDR3 is built from 15 residues. The CDR3 DNA reads TGCGCCAGCAGCCAAGATGGCACATCCGCAGAGACCCAGTACTTC. Translated: CASSQDGTSAETQYF.

This clone was found a few times. V gene TRBV4-2 combines with J gene TRBJ2-5; 11 bases are a match to TRBD2. The ends lost 6 bases at V and 1 base at J; junction bases unmatched: 19. The V gene's germline CDR1 is LGHNA and CDR2 YNFKEQ. This CDR3 region has 20 residues. The CDR3 is CASSREALAGGVIIQETQYF. The CDR3 nucleotides read TGTGCCAGCAGTCGTGAGGCTCTAGCGGGGGGAGTAATCATCCAAGAGACCCAGTACTTC.

This clone has more than one count but fewer than ten. The genes are TRBV28 and TRBJ2-7; TRBD1 aligns across 9 bases. CDR3 length: 13 amino acids. The junction had 5 bases not matched to a gene; V was cut back by 5 bases and J by 6 bases. Germline CDR1 and CDR2: MDHEN and SYDVKM. This CDR3 is CASSHGTGREQYF. CDR3 sequence (DNA): TGTGCCAGCAGTCACGGGACAGGGCGCGAGCAGTACTTC.

This clone turned up a few times. The J gene is TRBJ1-5, the V gene TRBV30; no firm D call. CDR1 GTSNPN and CDR2 SVGIG come from the germline V gene (reference sequence). The CDR3 has 13 amino acids. Trimming took off 3 bases at V and 4 bases at J, with 10 bases between the two ends. The CDR3 here is CAWSSAGNQPQHF. The CDR3 DNA follows: TGTGCCTGGAGCTCAGCCGGGAATCAGCCCCAGCATTTT.

V usage is TRBV11-2 and J usage is TRBJ2-3; TRBD2 matches at 8 bases. This CDR3 spans 18 amino acids. V was clipped by 0 bases and J by 5 bases; unmatched bases: 13. Germline-derived CDR1 and CDR2 are SGHAT and FQNNGV. CDR3 protein: CASSLDLRAGVSRDTQYF. The CDR3 DNA reads TGTGCCAGCAGCTTAGATCTTCGAGCGGGGGTCTCCAGAGATACGCAGTATTTT. The full variable domain, with the rest looked up from reference TRBV11-2 and TRBJ2-3, is EAGVAQSPRYKIIEKRQSVAFWCNPISGHATLYWYQQILGQGPKLLIQFQNNGVVDDSQLPKDRFSAERLKGVDSTLKIQPAKLEDSAVYLCASSLDLRAGVSRDTQYFGPGTRLTVL.

This clone was counted a few times. The chain couples TRBV28 to TRBJ1-1; D perhaps matches TRBD1 (6 bases). The CDR3 contains 14 residues. Trimming removed 7 bases from V and 1 base from J, with 13 bases in between. From germline, CDR1 is MDHEN and CDR2 SYDVKM. The CDR3 spells CASKITGQNTEAFF. The CDR3, as DNA: TGTGCCAGCAAAATCACGGGACAGAACACTGAAGCTTTCTTT.

J is TRBJ2-5 and V is TRBV5-1; D is uncertain. V was trimmed by 4 bases and J by 5 bases, leaving 12 bases between them. The CDR3 totals 13 residues. In germline, CDR1 is SGHRS, CDR2 YFSETQ. The CDR3, as DNA: TGCGCCAGCAGCCTGGGATCGCGGGAGACCCAGTACTTC. Amino acid sequence: CASSLGSRETQYF.

This clone has more than one count but fewer than ten. The J gene is TRBJ1-5, the V gene TRBV2; 9 bases are shared with TRBD1. The ends lost 6 bases at V and 6 bases at J; junction bases unmatched: 9. Germline V gives CDR1 SNHLY, CDR2 FYNNEI. This CDR3 has 15 residues. The chain's CDR3 is CASRVPGTGTQPQHF. As DNA, the CDR3 is TGTGCCAGCAGAGTACCCGGGACAGGGACTCAGCCCCAGCATTTT.

The CDR3 loop is CSARRGGPDTQYF. For the CDR3, the DNA is TGCAGCGCCCGACGGGGGGGGCCCGATACGCAGTATTTT. The J gene is TRBJ2-3, the V gene TRBV29-1; 8 bases are a match to TRBD2. Per the germline V gene, CDR1 is SQVTM and CDR2 is ANQGSEA. This CDR3 is 13 amino acids long. J was trimmed by 6 bases and V by 7 bases; bases with no gene match: 9.

This rearrangement joins TRBV30 to TRBJ1-5; weak D call: TRBD1 (5 bases). Germline V lookup: CDR1 GTSNPN, CDR2 SVGIG (reference sequence). CDR3 length: 14 amino acids. V lost 1 base to trimming and J lost 7 bases, with 14 bases between them. CDR3 in amino acids: CAWSAGGDWQPQHF. Here the CDR3 DNA reads TGTGCCTGGAGTGCCGGTGGGGACTGGCAGCCCCAGCATTTT.

This chain joins TRBV9 and TRBJ1-1; D call uncertain. Germline assignment: CDR1 SGDLS and CDR2 YYNGEE. Trimming took off 0 bases at V and 5 bases at J, with 14 bases between the two ends. The CDR3 contains 15 residues. CDR3 sequence: CASSVGVEARTEAFF. CDR3 DNA sequence: TGTGCCAGCAGCGTAGGAGTGGAGGCTCGGACTGAAGCTTTCTTT.

This clone was observed a few times. The conserved phenylalanine or tryptophan normally closing the CDR3 is absent here, so this likely arose from a read error. V is TRBV9 and J is TRBJ2-2; 9 bases are a match to TRBD1. Germline CDR1 and CDR2: SGDLS and YYNGEE. J was trimmed by 3 bases and V by 4 bases; bases with no gene match: 7. The CDR3 is 16 amino acids. In DNA form, the CDR3 reads TGTGCCAGCAGCCCAGGACAGGGGTTCTACACCGGGGAGCTGTTTGTT. Protein sequence: CASSPGQGFYTGELFV.